This is a list of T cell receptor beta chains from one sample in a study of T-cell reconstitution after alpha-beta-depleted transplantation in children. MiXCR, applied by TCRdb to the PCR reads, yields one record per CDR3 protein. The sample yields some 500,000 distinct CDR3 sequences, less than 35% seen once. Sample: PBMCs from the stem cell graft donor, taken from the stem cell graft. The receptors were sampled from a human donor who donated a stem cell graft to a child with aplastic anemia. The CDR3 runs from the conserved cysteine through the conserved F or W. Each record gives: D gene, clone size, J gene, V gene, CDR3 DNA, CDR3 protein. D genes are given only for firm matches. Only part of the rows carry a size: once, few, many, or a class if the clone is expanded.

- | few | TRBJ2-7 | TRBV28 | TGTGCCAGCAGTCCCGCTCGGGCATTGTACTTC | CASSPARALYF
TRBD1 | - | TRBJ1-6 | TRBV28 | TGTGCCAGCAGTCCCGATGACAGGGGGAGGTCACCCCTCCACTTT | CASSPDDRGRSPLHF
- | - | TRBJ2-3 | TRBV23-1 | TGCGCCAGCAGTCATTGGCCCTTGAAGGAGGACTTAGATACGCAGTATTTT | CASSHWPLKEDLDTQYF
- | - | TRBJ1-4 | TRBV6-1 | TGTGCCAGCAGTGACTACAGAGTTTTTAATGAAAAACTGTTTTTT | CASSDYRVFNEKLFF
- | - | TRBJ2-5 | TRBV27 | TGTGCCAGCAGTTTAGGAACCCGGGGGGCTCCCCTCCAAGAGACCCAGTACTTC | CASSLGTRGAPLQETQYF
- | few | TRBJ2-1 | TRBV7-2 | TGTGCCAGCAGCTTTCTACGTAATGAGCAGTTCTTC | CASSFLRNEQFF
- | - | TRBJ2-3 | TRBV4-3 | TGCGCCAGCAGCCAAGACCGGCAGAACACAGATACGCAGTATTTT | CASSQDRQNTDTQYF
- | - | TRBJ2-1 | TRBV10-1 | TGCGCCAGCAGTGCCCAGGCATGGGTCGATGAGCAGTTCTTC | CASSAQAWVDEQFF
- | - | TRBJ2-2 | TRBV4-3 | TGCGCCAGCAGCCAAGGGGGCCAGGCGCGCAACACCGGGGAGCTGTTTTTT | CASSQGGQARNTGELFF
- | few | TRBJ2-1 | TRBV29-1 | TGCAGCGTTGGTAACGTTCCGCGGCAGTTCTTC | CSVGNVPRQFF
- | - | TRBJ2-7 | TRBV25-1 | TGTGCCAGCAGTGAAGCTTACTACGAGCAGTACTTC | CASSEAYYEQYF
TRBD1 | few | TRBJ2-1 | TRBV30 | TGTGCCTGGAAAGGACAGGGGGGGGAGCGGGCCACCTACAATGAGCAGTTCTTC | CAWKGQGGERATYNEQFF
- | few | TRBJ2-5 | TRBV29-1 | TGCAGCGTTGAACTGGGGGAGACCCAGTACTTC | CSVELGETQYF
- | - | TRBJ1-1 | TRBV5-1 | TGCGCCAGCAGCTTCAGGGTGGCGGGCACTGAAGCTTTCTTT | CASSFRVAGTEAFF
- | few | TRBJ2-1 | TRBV7-4 | TGTGCCAGCAGCTTAGACAGGGCGGCCTACAATGAGCAGTTCTTC | CASSLDRAAYNEQFF
- | few | TRBJ2-6 | TRBV12-3/TRBV12-4 | TGTGCCAGCGATACCTCCGGGGACCGAACCTCTGGGGCCAACGTCCTGACTTTC | CASDTSGDRTSGANVLTF